The rows below give T cell receptor beta chains drawn from one sample of a study of graft-versus-host responses after intestinal transplantation. Some clones are missing from TCRdb's copy, which holds only in-frame ones; the method was immunoSEQ multiplex PCR. In the table there are over 100,000 clones, 85% to 95% of which are singletons. The antigens for these receptors are not known. The sample was unstimulated CD8+ T cells sorted from spleen or lymph node cells, taken before intestinal transplant. These receptor sequences come from a human donor who received an intestinal transplant. The CDR3 runs from the conserved cysteine through the conserved F or W. D genes are given only for firm matches. The size of a clone is reported for some rows only, either as once, few or many, or as a class for expanded clones.

size,V,D,J,DNA,CDR3
few,TRBV28,TRBD2,TRBJ2-7,TGTGCCAGCAGTTTCTATCCGGGACTAGCGGGATTCGGGCAGTACTTC,CASSFYPGLAGFGQYF
-,TRBV30,TRBD2,TRBJ2-1,TGTGCCTGGAGTGGACTAGCGGGGTACAATGAGCAGTTCTTC,CAWSGLAGYNEQFF
-,TRBV7-3,-,TRBJ2-3,TGTGCCAGCAGCTTAGGGATGGATACGCAGTATTTT,CASSLGMDTQYF
-,TRBV7-2,-,TRBJ2-7,TGTGCCAGCAGCTTGGGAACTGGGGAGCAGTACTTC,CASSLGTGEQYF
-,TRBV11-1,-,TRBJ2-5,TGTGCCAGCAGCCTGACCATATCGGAAGAGACCCAGTACTTC,CASSLTISEETQYF
-,TRBV5-1,TRBD1,TRBJ1-1,TGCGCCAGCAGCTTTGAGGGGGCGAGGGCCCCGATGAACACTGAAGCTTTCTTT,CASSFEGARAPMNTEAFF
-,TRBV7-4,-,TRBJ1-4,TGTGCCAGCAGCTCCTACGATACTAGGTATGAAAAACTGTTTTTT,CASSSYDTRYEKLFF
-,TRBV28,-,TRBJ1-5,TGTGCCAGCAGTTTCGGTCCAAATCAGCCCCAGCATTTT,CASSFGPNQPQHF
-,TRBV9,TRBD1,TRBJ1-6,TGTGCCAGCAGCGCCCAGACAGGGTATAATTCACCCCTCCACTTT,CASSAQTGYNSPLHF
-,TRBV4-3,TRBD1,TRBJ2-7,TGCGCCAGCAGCCAATACAGGGGCCGGGACGAGCAGTACTTC,CASSQYRGRDEQYF
-,TRBV19,TRBD2,TRBJ2-1,TGTGCCAGTAGTATAGACTACAAAACCTGGACTAGCGGGAGCGACCCCTACAATGAGCAGTTCTTC,CASSIDYKTWTSGSDPYNEQFF
-,TRBV19,-,TRBJ1-5,TGTGCCAGTAGTACAGGGGTCAATCAGCCCCAGCATTTT,CASSTGVNQPQHF
-,TRBV6-1,TRBD1,TRBJ2-7,TGTGCCAGCAGGCCGGGACAGGACTACGAGCAGTACTTC,CASRPGQDYEQYF
-,TRBV4-2,TRBD2,TRBJ2-7,TGTGCCAGCAGCCAAGCGGGAGGTTCCTACGAGCAGTACTTC,CASSQAGGSYEQYF
few,TRBV11-2,-,TRBJ2-1,TGTGCCAGCAGCTACTCCTACAATGAGCAGTTCTTC,CASSYSYNEQFF
-,TRBV28,-,TRBJ2-7,TGTGCCAGCAGCCCTCCCTCGTGGGATATTTCCTACGAGCAGTACTTC,CASSPPSWDISYEQYF
-,TRBV2,TRBD2,TRBJ2-1,TGTGCCAGCAGAGGACTAGCGGAGAAAGGCAATGAGCAGTTCTTC,CASRGLAEKGNEQFF
once,TRBV27,-,TRBJ2-1,TGTGCCAGCAGTTCCTCAGGGGTCGGACCTTACAATGAGCAGTTCTTC,CASSSSGVGPYNEQFF
-,TRBV27,TRBD2,TRBJ2-1,TGTGCCAGCAGTTTATATGGGGGAGGGCCCCAGGGAAATGAGCAGTTCTTC,CASSLYGGGPQGNEQFF
-,TRBV5-6,TRBD1,TRBJ2-7,TGTGCCAGCTCGCATGGGACAGGGTCCTACGAGCAGTACTTC,CASSHGTGSYEQYF
-,TRBV11-2,-,TRBJ1-4,TGTGCCAGCAGCTTAGGCAGTAATGAAAAACTGTTTTTT,CASSLGSNEKLFF
-,TRBV30,-,TRBJ2-7,TGTGCCTGGATCGACCCCCCGGGCTACGAGCAGTACTTC,CAWIDPPGYEQYF
-,TRBV19,-,TRBJ1-2,TGTGCCAGTAGTATCCAGAGAGCAGGGACGGGCTATGGCTACACCTTC,CASSIQRAGTGYGYTF
-,TRBV9,TRBD1,TRBJ2-7,TGTGCCAGCAGCGTGGGGACAGGGGGCCATGAGCAGTACTTC,CASSVGTGGHEQYF
-,TRBV27,-,TRBJ2-7,TGTGCCAGCAGTAGACTGACTAGAGGCGACGAGCAGTACTTC,CASSRLTRGDEQYF
-,TRBV27,TRBD2,TRBJ2-7,TGTGCCAGCAGTTTATCGCCCCTCGACAGCTTAGCGGGCGAGCAGTACTTC,CASSLSPLDSLAGEQYF
-,TRBV19,-,TRBJ1-1,TGTGCCAGTAGTATAGAGTCGACTGAAGCTTTCTTT,CASSIESTEAFF
-,TRBV5-1,TRBD2,TRBJ2-7,TGCGCCAGCAGCTTGAGCGGGGGACTAGCGACCTACGAGCAGTACTTC,CASSLSGGLATYEQYF
-,TRBV5-4,TRBD2,TRBJ2-7,TGTGCCAGCAGCCCCGGACTAGACACGCCCTACGAGCAGTACTTC,CASSPGLDTPYEQYF
-,TRBV19,-,TRBJ2-5,TGTGCCAGTAGTCCCGGGGAAGGGGGTAGGGAGACCCAGTACTTC,CASSPGEGGRETQYF
once,TRBV27,-,TRBJ2-7,TGTGCCAGCAGTTCTACCACAGGGCCTGAAGGGTACGAGCAGTACTTC,CASSSTTGPEGYEQYF
once,TRBV28,TRBD1,TRBJ2-5,TGTGCCAGCAGTTTAGGCCAGGGGGCCGGGGAGACCCAGTACTTC,CASSLGQGAGETQYF
-,TRBV27,-,TRBJ2-2,TGTGCCAGCAGTTTATCTAACACCGGGGAGCTGTTTTTT,CASSLSNTGELFF
-,TRBV27,-,TRBJ2-1,TGTGCCAGCAGCCTGAAGAGCTCCTACAATGAGCAGTTCTTC,CASSLKSSYNEQFF
-,TRBV13,-,TRBJ2-1,TGTGCCAGCAGCTTAATGGTGGGAGGCCAAACCTACAATGAGCAGTTCTTC,CASSLMVGGQTYNEQFF
-,TRBV7-9,-,TRBJ2-7,TGTGCCAGCAGCTTGGGGCCCGAGCAGTACTTC,CASSLGPEQYF
-,TRBV19,TRBD2,TRBJ2-3,TGTGCCAGTAGTCCCCTTAGCGGGAGAAGCACAGATACGCAGTATTTT,CASSPLSGRSTDTQYF
-,TRBV5-1,-,TRBJ2-1,TGCGCCAGCAGCCCTTCCGACATTACCTACAATGAGCAGTTCTTC,CASSPSDITYNEQFF
-,TRBV10-3,-,TRBJ2-5,TGTGCCATCACGCGAAGCTACAGAGAGGGGGTCCAAGAGACCCAGTACTTC,CAITRSYREGVQETQYF
-,TRBV9,-,TRBJ2-5,TGTGCCAGCAGCGTAGGCGGGCCGCAAGAGACCCAGTACTTC,CASSVGGPQETQYF
-,TRBV9,-,TRBJ2-3,TGTGCCAGCAGCGCGGGTGGGAGGAGCACAGATACGCAGTATTTT,CASSAGGRSTDTQYF
-,TRBV28,TRBD1,TRBJ1-1,TGTGCCAGCAGTTACAACAGGGGGCTGGAGGCTGAAGCTTTCTTT,CASSYNRGLEAEAFF
-,TRBV4-2,-,TRBJ2-5,TGTGCCAGCAGCTTTTATTGGGACATCGGTGGAGAGACCCAGTACTTC,CASSFYWDIGGETQYF
-,TRBV4-2,TRBD1,TRBJ1-2,TGTGCCAGCAGCCCCCTCGGGACAGGGAACTATGGCTACACCTTC,CASSPLGTGNYGYTF
-,TRBV4-1,-,TRBJ2-7,TGCGCCAGCAGCCAAGGGTATGGAGACTACGAGCAGTACTTC,CASSQGYGDYEQYF
-,TRBV28,-,TRBJ2-3,TGTGCCAGCCCTCCAAAACCGGGACCATTACCAGATACGCAGTATTTT,CASPPKPGPLPDTQYF
-,TRBV30,TRBD1,TRBJ1-2,TGTGCCTGGGGTGAAAGGGGGCGAGACTATGGCTACACCTTC,CAWGERGRDYGYTF
-,TRBV9,-,TRBJ2-3,TGTGCCAGCAGCGTAGCCAGGGGGGCAGATACGCAGTATTTT,CASSVARGADTQYF
-,TRBV5-1,TRBD2,TRBJ2-1,TGCGCCAGCAGCTCGGGACTATTGGATGAGCAGTTCTTC,CASSSGLLDEQFF
-,TRBV7-9,-,TRBJ2-6,TGTGCCAGCAGCCAGTCCCGCTGGGGGGCCAACGTCCTGACTTTC,CASSQSRWGANVLTF
-,TRBV7-2,-,TRBJ1-1,TGTGCCAGCAGCCCCTCCCTCGCGAGTGAAGCTTTCTTT,CASSPSLASEAFF
-,TRBV27,-,TRBJ2-7,TGTGCCAGCAGTTTACCATCCGGCTACGAGCAGTACTTC,CASSLPSGYEQYF
-,TRBV27,-,TRBJ2-5,TGTGCCAGCAGTGGCCCTTTGGGGCTTTTCGAAGAGACCCAGTACTTC,CASSGPLGLFEETQYF
-,TRBV2,TRBD2,TRBJ2-1,TGTGCCAGCAGTGCCGGACTAGTCCATGGGCAGTTCTTC,CASSAGLVHGQFF
-,TRBV28,-,TRBJ2-6,TGTGCCAGCAGGGGTGGGGACTCTGGGGCCAACGTCCTGACTTTC,CASRGGDSGANVLTF